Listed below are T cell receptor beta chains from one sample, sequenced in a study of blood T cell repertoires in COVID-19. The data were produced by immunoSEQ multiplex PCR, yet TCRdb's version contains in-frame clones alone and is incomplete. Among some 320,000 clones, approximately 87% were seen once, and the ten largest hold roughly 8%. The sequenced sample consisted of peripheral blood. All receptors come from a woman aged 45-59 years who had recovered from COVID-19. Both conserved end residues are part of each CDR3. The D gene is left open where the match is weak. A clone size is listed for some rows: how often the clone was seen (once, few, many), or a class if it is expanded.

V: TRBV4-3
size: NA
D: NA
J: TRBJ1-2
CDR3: CASSQDFQRTNGYTF
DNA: TGCGCCAGCAGCCAAGATTTTCAACGGACAAATGGCTACACCTTC

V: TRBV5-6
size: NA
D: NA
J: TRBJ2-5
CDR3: CASSLRERETQYF
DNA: TGTGCCAGCAGCTTGCGCGAGCGGGAGACCCAGTACTTC

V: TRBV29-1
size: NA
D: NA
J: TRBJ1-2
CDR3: CSVAESGGYTF
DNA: TGCAGCGTTGCGGAGTCTGGAGGCTACACCTTC

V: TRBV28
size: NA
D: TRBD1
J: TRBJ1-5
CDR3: CASSQIQGRRNQPQHF
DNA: TGTGCCAGCAGCCAAATACAGGGGAGGAGGAATCAGCCCCAGCATTTT

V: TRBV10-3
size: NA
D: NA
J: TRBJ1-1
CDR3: CAISESAGNWDTEAFF
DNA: TGTGCCATCAGTGAGTCGGCAGGGAATTGGGACACTGAAGCTTTCTTT

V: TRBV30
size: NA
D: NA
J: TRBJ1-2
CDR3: CAWTVGGGYTF
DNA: TGTGCCTGGACGGTAGGGGGTGGCTACACCTTC

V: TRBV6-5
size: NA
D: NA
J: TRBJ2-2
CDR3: CASSGKRNTGELFF
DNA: TGTGCCAGCAGCGGGAAAAGAAACACCGGGGAGCTGTTTTTT

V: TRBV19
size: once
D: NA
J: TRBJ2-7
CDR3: CASSIVGGQQYEQYF
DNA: TGTGCCAGTAGTATCGTCGGGGGACAGCAATACGAGCAGTACTTC

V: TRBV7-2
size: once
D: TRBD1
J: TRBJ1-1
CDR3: CASSERTGNTEAFF
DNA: TGTGCCAGCAGCGAGCGGACAGGCAACACTGAAGCTTTCTTT

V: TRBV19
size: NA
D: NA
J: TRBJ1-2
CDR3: CASSIREGRVPPPNYGYTF
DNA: TGTGCCAGTAGTATTAGGGAGGGCAGGGTGCCCCCCCCCAACTATGGCTACACCTTC

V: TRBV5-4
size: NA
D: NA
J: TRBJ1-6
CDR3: CASSFTGLYNSPLHF
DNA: TGTGCCAGCAGCTTTACAGGGCTCTATAATTCACCCCTCCACTTT

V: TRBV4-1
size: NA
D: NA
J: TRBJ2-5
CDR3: CASSQVLGVETQYF
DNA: TGCGCCAGCAGCCAAGTGTTGGGAGTAGAGACCCAGTACTTC

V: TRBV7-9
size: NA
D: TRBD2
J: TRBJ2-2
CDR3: CASSLTSGYTGELFF
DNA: TGTGCCAGCAGCCTGACTAGCGGATACACCGGGGAGCTGTTTTTT

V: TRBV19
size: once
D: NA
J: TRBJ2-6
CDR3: CASSIMGRRGSGANVLTF
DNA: TGTGCCAGTAGTATTATGGGGAGGAGAGGCTCTGGGGCCAACGTCCTGACTTTC

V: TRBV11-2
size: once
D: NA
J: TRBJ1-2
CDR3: CASTGRFYGYTF
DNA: TGTGCCAGCACAGGGCGTTTCTATGGCTACACCTTC

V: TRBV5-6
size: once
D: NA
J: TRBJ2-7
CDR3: CASSLSRSSYEQYF
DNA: TGTGCCAGCAGCCTCTCGAGGTCCTCCTACGAGCAGTACTTC

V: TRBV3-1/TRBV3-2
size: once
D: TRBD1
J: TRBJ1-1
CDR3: CASSQDGRSGGTEAFF
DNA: TGTGCCAGCAGCCAAGACGGTCGTTCAGGGGGCACTGAAGCTTTCTTT

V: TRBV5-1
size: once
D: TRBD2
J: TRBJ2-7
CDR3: CASSFWGTSGGFTYEQYF
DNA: TGCGCCAGCAGCTTCTGGGGGACTAGCGGGGGTTTTACCTACGAGCAGTACTTC

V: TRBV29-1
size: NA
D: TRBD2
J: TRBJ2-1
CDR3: CSVDIAGNNEQFF
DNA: TGCAGCGTTGATATAGCGGGCAACAATGAGCAGTTCTTC

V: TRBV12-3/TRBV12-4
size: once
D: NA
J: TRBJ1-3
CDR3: CASSFRQGNTIYF
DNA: TGTGCCAGCAGTTTCCGCCAGGGAAACACCATATATTTT

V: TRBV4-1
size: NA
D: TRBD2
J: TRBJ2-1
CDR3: CASSQSGSSYNEQFF
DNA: TGCGCCAGCAGCCAGAGCGGGAGCTCCTACAATGAGCAGTTCTTC

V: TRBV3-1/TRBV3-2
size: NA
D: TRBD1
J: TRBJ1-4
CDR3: CASSPTGTGKEKLFF
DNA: TGTGCCAGCAGCCCGACCGGGACAGGAAAGGAAAAACTGTTTTTT

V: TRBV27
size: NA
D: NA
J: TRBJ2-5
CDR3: CASSSTGSPQTQYF
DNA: TGTGCCAGCAGTTCCACTGGGAGCCCCCAGACCCAGTACTTC

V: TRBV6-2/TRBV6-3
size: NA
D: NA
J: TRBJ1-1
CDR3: CASSYSLRDDTEAFF
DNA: TGTGCCAGCAGTTACTCGCTCCGGGATGACACTGAAGCTTTCTTT

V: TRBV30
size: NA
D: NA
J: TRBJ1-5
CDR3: CAWQGSGNQPQHF
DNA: TGTGCCTGGCAGGGGAGTGGCAATCAGCCCCAGCATTTT

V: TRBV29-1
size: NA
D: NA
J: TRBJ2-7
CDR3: CSVGGTSTYEQYF
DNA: TGCAGCGTTGGGGGGACTTCTACCTACGAGCAGTACTTC

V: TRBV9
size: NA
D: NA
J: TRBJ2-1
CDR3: CASSVGMSPRNEQFF
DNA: TGTGCCAGCAGCGTAGGTATGTCCCCGAGGAATGAGCAGTTCTTC

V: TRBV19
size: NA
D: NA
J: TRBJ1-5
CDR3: CASSIGRQSGQPQHF
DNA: TGTGCCAGTAGTATAGGCCGACAATCCGGTCAGCCCCAGCATTTT

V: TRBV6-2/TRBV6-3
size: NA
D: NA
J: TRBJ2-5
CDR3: CASSPLGADEETQYF
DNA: TGTGCCAGCAGTCCACTTGGGGCCGATGAAGAGACCCAGTACTTC